Presented here are 2 T cell receptor beta chains from one specimen sequenced in a study of blood T cell repertoires in COVID-19. Here immunoSEQ multiplex PCR was the method, and the copy in TCRdb shows in-frame clones only, minus some. This sample carries about 86,000 clones, around four fifths of them seen once, and the ten largest clones take under 35%. Input material: peripheral blood. The origin of the receptors is a woman of 80 years or more with active or convalescent COVID-19.

The V call is TRBV5-6, the J call TRBJ1-2, with D unresolved. The CDR3 runs to 13 residues. From germline, CDR1 is SGHDT and CDR2 YYEEEE. Trimming took off 0 bases at V and 4 bases at J, with 7 bases between the two ends. The CDR3 DNA reads as TGTGCCAGCAGCTTGGCTAGCGCCTATGGCTACACCTTC. It specifies CASSLASAYGYTF. Looking up the rest from reference TRBV5-6 and TRBJ1-2 gives the full variable domain: DAGVTQSPTHLIKTRGQQVTLRCSPKSGHDTVSWYQQALGQGPQFIFQYYEEEERQRGNFPDRFSGHQFPNYSSELNVNALLLGDSALYLCASSLASAYGYTFGSGTRLTVV.

The V and J genes are TRBV7-2 and TRBJ2-5; D is unclear. CDR1 and CDR2 from the germline V gene are SGHTA and FQGNSA. V was shortened by 1 base and J by 2 bases, with 5 bases between the two germline ends. The CDR3 contains 13 residues. CDR3: CASSLVQQETQYF. In DNA form, the CDR3 reads TGTGCCAGCAGCTTAGTTCAGCAAGAGACCCAGTACTTC.